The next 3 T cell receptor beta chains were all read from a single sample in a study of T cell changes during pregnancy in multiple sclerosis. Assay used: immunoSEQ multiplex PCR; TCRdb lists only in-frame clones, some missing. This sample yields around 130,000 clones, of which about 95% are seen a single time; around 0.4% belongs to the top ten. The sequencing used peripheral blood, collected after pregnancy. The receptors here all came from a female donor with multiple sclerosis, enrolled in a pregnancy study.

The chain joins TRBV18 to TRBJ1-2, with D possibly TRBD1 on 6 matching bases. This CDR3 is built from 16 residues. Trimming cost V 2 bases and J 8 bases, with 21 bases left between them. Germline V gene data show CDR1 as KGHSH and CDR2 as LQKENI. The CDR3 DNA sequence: TGTGCCAGCTCACCAAATGAGGCGGGCAGGGGTTACGGCTACACCTTC. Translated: CASSPNEAGRGYGYTF. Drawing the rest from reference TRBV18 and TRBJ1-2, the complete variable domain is NAGVMQNPRHLVRRRGQEARLRCSPMKGHSHVYWYRQLPEEGLKFMVYLQKENIIDESGMPKERFSAEFPKEGPSILRIQQVVRGDSAAYFCASSPNEAGRGYGYTFGSGTRLTVV.

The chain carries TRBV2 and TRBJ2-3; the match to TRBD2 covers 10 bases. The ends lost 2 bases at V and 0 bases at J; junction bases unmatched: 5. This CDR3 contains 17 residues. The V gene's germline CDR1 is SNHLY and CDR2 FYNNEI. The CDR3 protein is CASSETPTSGSTDTQYF. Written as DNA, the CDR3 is TGTGCCAGCAGTGAAACCCCGACTAGCGGGAGCACAGATACGCAGTATTTT.

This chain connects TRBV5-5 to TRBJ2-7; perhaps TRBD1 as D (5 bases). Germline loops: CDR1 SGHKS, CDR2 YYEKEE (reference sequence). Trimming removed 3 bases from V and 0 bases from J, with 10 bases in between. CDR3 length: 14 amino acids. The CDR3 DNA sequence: TGTGCCAGCAGCTCGGACACATACTCCTACGAGCAGTACTTC. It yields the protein CASSSDTYSYEQYF. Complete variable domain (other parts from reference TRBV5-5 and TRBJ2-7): DAGVTQSPTHLIKTRGQQVTLRCSPISGHKSVSWYQQVLGQGPQFIFQYYEKEERGRGNFPDRFSARQFPNYSSELNVNALLLGDSALYLCASSSDTYSYEQYFGPGTRLTVT.